This T cell receptor (beta chain) derives from a study of blood T cells in healthy people across ages. After removal of 6 bases from V and 6 bases from J, the junction contained 9 bases not matched to a gene. The CDR3 runs 15 residues. A second about 7 to 11 cycle PCR used barcoded and J-beta primers. MiXCR was run by TCRdb on the 5' RACE reads, yielding one entry per CDR3 protein. The sample records about 780,000 distinct CDR3 sequences, 35% to 50% being singletons. Peripheral blood samples of around 11 milliliters were drawn from each donor. Note on this clonotype: Its antigen is not identified.

Regarding the study as a whole: Estimated diversity across one million T cells was deemed an underestimate. Comparison with aged donors showed that long-lived donors had more naive CD4+ cells and higher diversity.

The chain combines TRBV12-3 or TRBV12-4 with TRBJ1-4; 8 bases agree with TRBD1. Sequences were obtained from blood. This clonotype originated in a man older than 75 in good health. CDR3 loop: CASSPPGGGYEKLFF. The CDR3 coding sequence is TGTGCCAGCAGCCCTCCAGGGGGCGGGTATGAAAAACTGTTTTTT.